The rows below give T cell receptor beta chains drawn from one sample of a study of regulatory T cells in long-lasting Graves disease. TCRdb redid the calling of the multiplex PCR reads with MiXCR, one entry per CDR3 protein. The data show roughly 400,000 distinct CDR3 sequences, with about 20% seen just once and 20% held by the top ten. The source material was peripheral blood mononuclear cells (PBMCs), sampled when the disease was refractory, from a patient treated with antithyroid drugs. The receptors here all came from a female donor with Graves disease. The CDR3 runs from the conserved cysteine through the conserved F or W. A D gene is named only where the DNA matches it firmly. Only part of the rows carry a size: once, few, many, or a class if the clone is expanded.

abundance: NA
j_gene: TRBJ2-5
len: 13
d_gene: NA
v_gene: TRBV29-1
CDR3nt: TGCAGCGTTGAATGGGTAGGGGTGGAGACCCAGTACTTC
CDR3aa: CSVEWVGVETQYF

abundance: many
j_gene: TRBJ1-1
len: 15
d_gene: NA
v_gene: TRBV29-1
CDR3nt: TGCAGCGTTGACCTTCCTCCGCCCGGTGGACCTGAAGCTTTCTTT
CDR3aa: CSVDLPPPGGPEAFF

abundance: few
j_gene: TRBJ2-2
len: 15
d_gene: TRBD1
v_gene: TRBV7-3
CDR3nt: TGTGCCAGCAGACCGGGGACAGGGGGCTCCGGGGAGCTGTTTTTT
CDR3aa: CASRPGTGGSGELFF

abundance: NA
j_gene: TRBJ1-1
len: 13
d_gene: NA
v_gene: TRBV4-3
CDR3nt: TGCGCCAGCAGCCAATTCCGGGACACTGAAGCTTTCTTT
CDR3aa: CASSQFRDTEAFF

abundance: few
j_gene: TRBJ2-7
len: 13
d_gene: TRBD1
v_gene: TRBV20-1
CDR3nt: TGCAGTGCAGAGACAGGGGGCCTCTACGAGCAGTACTTC
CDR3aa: CSAETGGLYEQYF

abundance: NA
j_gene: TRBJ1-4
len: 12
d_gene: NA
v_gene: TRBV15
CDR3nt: TGTGCCACCAGCAGTATAGGGGAAAAACTGTTTTTT
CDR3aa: CATSSIGEKLFF

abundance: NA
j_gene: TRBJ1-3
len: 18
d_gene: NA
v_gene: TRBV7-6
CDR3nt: TGTGCCAGCAGCTTAGCGTTAAGCGACACGTTCTCTGGAAACACCATATATTTT
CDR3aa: CASSLALSDTFSGNTIYF

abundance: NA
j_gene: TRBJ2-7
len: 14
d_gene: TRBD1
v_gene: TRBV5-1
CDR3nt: TGCGCCAGCAGGGGGACAGTGACCGGGCGCGAGCAGTACTTC
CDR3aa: CASRGTVTGREQYF

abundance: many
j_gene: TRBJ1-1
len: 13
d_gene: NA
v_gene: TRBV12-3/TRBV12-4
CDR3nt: TGTGCCAGCAGTTTTGGGCCGCCCACTGAAGCTTTCTTT
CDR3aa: CASSFGPPTEAFF

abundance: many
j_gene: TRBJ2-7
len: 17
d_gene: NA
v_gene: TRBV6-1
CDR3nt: TGTGCCAGCAGTGAATGGGTTGGGGCAACGGCGGTATACGAGCAGTACTTC
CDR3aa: CASSEWVGATAVYEQYF

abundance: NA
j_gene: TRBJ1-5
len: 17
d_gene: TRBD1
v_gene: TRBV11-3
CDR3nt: TGTGCCAGCAGTCGTACAGGGGGCGAGGTAGGCAATCAGCCCCAGCATTTT
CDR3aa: CASSRTGGEVGNQPQHF

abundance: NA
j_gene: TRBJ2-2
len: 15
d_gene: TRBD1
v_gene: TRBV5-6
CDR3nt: TGTGCCAGCACGGACAGGGGGGTATACACCGGGGAGCTGTTTTTT
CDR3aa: CASTDRGVYTGELFF

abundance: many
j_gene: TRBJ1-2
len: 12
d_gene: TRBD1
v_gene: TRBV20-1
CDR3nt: TGCAGTGCTACGCAGGGGGGAGGAGGCTACACCTTC
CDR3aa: CSATQGGGGYTF

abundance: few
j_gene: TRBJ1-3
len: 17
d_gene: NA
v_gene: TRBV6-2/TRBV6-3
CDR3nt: TGTGCCAGCAGTTACTTTTCAGTACCTGGCGCTGGAAACACCATATATTTT
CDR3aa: CASSYFSVPGAGNTIYF

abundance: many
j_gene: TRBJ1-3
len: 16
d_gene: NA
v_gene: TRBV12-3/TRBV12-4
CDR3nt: TGTGCCAGCAGTTTACTTAGGACAGTCTCTGGAAACACCATATATTTT
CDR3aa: CASSLLRTVSGNTIYF

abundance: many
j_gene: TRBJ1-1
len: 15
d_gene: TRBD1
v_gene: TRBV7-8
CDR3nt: TGTGCCAGCAGCAACATACCGGGACAGGGGACTGAAGCTTTCTTT
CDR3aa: CASSNIPGQGTEAFF

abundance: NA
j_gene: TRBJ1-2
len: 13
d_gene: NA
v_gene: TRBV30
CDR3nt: TGTGCCTGGAGCCCGCAGTCGGTTGCCGGCTACACCTTC
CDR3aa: CAWSPQSVAGYTF

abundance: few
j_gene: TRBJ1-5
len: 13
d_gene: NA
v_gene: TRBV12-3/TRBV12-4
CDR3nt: TGTGCCAGCAGTTTTCCTGGGAATCAGCCCCAGCATTTT
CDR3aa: CASSFPGNQPQHF

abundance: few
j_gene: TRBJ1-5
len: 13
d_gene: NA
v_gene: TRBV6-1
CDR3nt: TGTGCCAGCACTATTCAGGGAAATCAGCCCCAGCATTTT
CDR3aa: CASTIQGNQPQHF

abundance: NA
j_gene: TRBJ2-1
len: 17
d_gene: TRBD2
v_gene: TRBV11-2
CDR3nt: TGTGCCAGCAGCTTAGTACTAGCGCGAAGCTCCTACAATGAGCAGTTCTTC
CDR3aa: CASSLVLARSSYNEQFF

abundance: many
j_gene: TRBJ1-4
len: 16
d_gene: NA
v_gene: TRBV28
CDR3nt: TGTGCCAGCAGTTTATGGACCGGGACGGGCGATGAAAAACTGTTTTTT
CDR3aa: CASSLWTGTGDEKLFF

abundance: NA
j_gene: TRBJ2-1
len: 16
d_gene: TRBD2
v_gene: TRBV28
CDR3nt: TGTGCCAGCGACACTAGCGGGAGGACGCCTTACAATGAGCAGTTCTTC
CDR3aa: CASDTSGRTPYNEQFF

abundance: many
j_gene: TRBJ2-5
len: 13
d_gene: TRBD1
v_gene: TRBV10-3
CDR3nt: TGTGCCATCAGTGCCCCAGGGGGAGAGACCCAGTACTTC
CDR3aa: CAISAPGGETQYF

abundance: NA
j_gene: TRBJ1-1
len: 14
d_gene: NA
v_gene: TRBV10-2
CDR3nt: TGCGCCAGCAGTGAGTTCAGGGTGAACACTGAAGCTTTCTTT
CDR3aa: CASSEFRVNTEAFF

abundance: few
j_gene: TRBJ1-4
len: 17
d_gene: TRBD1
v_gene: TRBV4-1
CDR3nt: TGCGCCAGCAGCCAAGGATACCAGGGGGCGCCTAATGAAAAACTGTTTTTT
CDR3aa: CASSQGYQGAPNEKLFF

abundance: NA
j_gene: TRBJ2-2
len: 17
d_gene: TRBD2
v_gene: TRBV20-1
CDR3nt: TGCAGTGCTAGAGGGTCGGCGGGAGGGCCTGTCACCGGGGAGCTGTTTTTT
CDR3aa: CSARGSAGGPVTGELFF

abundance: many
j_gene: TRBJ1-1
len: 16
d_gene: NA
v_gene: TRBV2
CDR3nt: TGTGCCAGCAGTGAAGAAACTCCGAATCTGAACACTGAAGCTTTCTTT
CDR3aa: CASSEETPNLNTEAFF

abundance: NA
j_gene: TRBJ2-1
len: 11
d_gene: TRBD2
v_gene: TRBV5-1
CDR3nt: TGCGCCAGCAGCTTGGGGACTAGCGAGTCCTTC
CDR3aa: CASSLGTSESF

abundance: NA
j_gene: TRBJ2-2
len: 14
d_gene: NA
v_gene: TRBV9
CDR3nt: TGTGCCAGCAGCGTAGGTCCCGACAGCGGGGAGCTGTTTTTT
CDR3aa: CASSVGPDSGELFF

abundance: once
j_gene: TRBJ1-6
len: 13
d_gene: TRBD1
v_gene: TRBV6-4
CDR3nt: TGTGCCAGCGAGGGGACAGCAAATTCACCCCTCCACTTT
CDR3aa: CASEGTANSPLHF

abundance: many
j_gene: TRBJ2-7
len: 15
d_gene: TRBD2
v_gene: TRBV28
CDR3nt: TGTGCCAGCAGCTACTTGTCGGGAGGGCCCTACGAGCAGTACTTC
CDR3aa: CASSYLSGGPYEQYF

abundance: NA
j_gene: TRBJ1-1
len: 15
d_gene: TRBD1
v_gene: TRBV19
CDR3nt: TGTGCCAGTAGTTACCGGGGCAGGGGGCATACTGAAGCTTTCTTT
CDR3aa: CASSYRGRGHTEAFF

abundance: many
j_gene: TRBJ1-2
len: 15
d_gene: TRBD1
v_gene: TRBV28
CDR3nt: TGTGCCAGCAGTCACCCACAGGGGTTACCGGGTGGCTACACCTTC
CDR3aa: CASSHPQGLPGGYTF

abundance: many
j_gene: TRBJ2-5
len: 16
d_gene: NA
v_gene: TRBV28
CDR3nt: TGTGCCAGCAGTTTGAGGCCAACAGGGAAGGAAGAGACCCAGTACTTC
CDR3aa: CASSLRPTGKEETQYF

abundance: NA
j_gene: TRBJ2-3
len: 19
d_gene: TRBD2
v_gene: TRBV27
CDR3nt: TGTGCCAGCAGTCCACAAACTAGCGGGAGCCCCTATAGCACAGATACGCAGTATTTT
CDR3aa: CASSPQTSGSPYSTDTQYF

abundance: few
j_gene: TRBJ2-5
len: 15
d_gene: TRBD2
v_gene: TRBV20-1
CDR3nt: TGCAGTGCTAGAGTGTTTACGGGAGGAAAGGAGACCCAGTACTTC
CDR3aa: CSARVFTGGKETQYF

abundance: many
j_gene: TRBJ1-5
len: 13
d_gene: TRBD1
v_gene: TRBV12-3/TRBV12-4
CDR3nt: TGTGCCAGCAACCAGGGGGGGGGTCAGCCCCAGCATTTT
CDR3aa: CASNQGGGQPQHF

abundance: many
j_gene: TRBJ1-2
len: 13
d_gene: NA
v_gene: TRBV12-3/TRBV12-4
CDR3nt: TGTGCCAGCAGAAGTGGAGTTAACTATGGCTACACCTTC
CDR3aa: CASRSGVNYGYTF

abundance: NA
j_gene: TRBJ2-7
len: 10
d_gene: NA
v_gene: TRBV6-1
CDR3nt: TGTGCCAGCGCGGTCTACGAGCAGTACTTC
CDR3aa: CASAVYEQYF

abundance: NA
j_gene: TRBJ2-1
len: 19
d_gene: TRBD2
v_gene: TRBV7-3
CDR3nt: TGTGCCAGCAGCTTAATGGGTCAGACTAGCGGGAGGAGGACCAATGAGCAGTTCTTC
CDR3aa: CASSLMGQTSGRRTNEQFF

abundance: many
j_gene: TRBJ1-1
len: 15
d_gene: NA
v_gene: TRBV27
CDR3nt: TGTGCCAGCAGTTTAAGAGGACCGATGAACACTGAAGCTTTCTTT
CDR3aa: CASSLRGPMNTEAFF

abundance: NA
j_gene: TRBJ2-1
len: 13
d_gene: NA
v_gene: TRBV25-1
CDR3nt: TGTGCCAGCAGATATGGGGCAGTTACTGAGCAGTTCTTC
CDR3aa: CASRYGAVTEQFF

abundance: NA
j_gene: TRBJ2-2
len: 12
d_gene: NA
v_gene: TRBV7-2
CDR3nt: TGTGCCAGCAGCTTATCCATCGGGGAGCTGTTTTTT
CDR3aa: CASSLSIGELFF

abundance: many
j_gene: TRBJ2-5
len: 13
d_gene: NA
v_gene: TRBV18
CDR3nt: TGTGCCAGCTCATCTTTAAGCCAAGAGACCCAGTACTTC
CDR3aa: CASSSLSQETQYF

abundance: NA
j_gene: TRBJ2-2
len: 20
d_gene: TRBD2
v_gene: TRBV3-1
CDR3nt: TGTGCCAGCAGCCAAGTGCCCCCGGCACTAGCGGGAGCCGGCACCGGGGAGCTGTTTTTT
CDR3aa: CASSQVPPALAGAGTGELFF

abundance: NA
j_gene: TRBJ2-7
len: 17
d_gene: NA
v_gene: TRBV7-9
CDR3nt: TGTGCCAGCAGCTACCCAGATGGGGGCACGCCAATTTACGAGCAGTACTTC
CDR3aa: CASSYPDGGTPIYEQYF

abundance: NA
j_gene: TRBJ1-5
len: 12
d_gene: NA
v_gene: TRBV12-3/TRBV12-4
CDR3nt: TGTGCCAGCAGTTTAGGGGCGGAGGCCCAGCATTTT
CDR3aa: CASSLGAEAQHF

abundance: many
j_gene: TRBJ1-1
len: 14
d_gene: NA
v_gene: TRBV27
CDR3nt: TGTGCCAGCAGTTTCAAGACGGCGAACACTGAAGCTTTCTTT
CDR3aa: CASSFKTANTEAFF

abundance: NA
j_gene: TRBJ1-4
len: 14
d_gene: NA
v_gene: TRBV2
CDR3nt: TGTGCCAGATCTTCAGAGGGCGGTAGTGAAAAACTGTTTTTT
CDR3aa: CARSSEGGSEKLFF

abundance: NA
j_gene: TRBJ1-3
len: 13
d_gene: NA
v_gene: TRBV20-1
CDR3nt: TGCAGTGCAGCCGTAGGGGCTGGAAACACCATATATTTT
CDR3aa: CSAAVGAGNTIYF

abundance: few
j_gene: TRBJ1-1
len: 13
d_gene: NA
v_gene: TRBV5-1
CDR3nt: TGCGCCAGCAGCTTGATTTCGTCTACTGAAGCTTTCTTT
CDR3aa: CASSLISSTEAFF

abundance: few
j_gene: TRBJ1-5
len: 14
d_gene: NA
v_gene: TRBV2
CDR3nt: TGTGCCAGCAGTGAAGGGGGCAGGGGTTCTCCCCAGCATTTT
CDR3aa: CASSEGGRGSPQHF

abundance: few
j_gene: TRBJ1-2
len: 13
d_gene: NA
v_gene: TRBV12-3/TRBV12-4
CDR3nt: TGTGCCAGCAGTTTAGGGGCGGAGAATGGCTACACCTTC
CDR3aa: CASSLGAENGYTF

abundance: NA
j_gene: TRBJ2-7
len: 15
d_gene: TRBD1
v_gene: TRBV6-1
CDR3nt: TGTGCCAGCAGTCAAGGGGGACAGGGGGCCGGAAAGCAGTACTTC
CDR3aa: CASSQGGQGAGKQYF